The subject of this entry is one T cell receptor beta chain. This clone's antigen is unknown. The junction departs from germline at one end; a sequencing error may be responsible. Instrument used: Illumina HiSeq 2000. TCR beta chain libraries were generated through multiplex PCR amplification. High-throughput sequencing was used to analyze the amplified TCR beta chain products. Clones were called with MiXCR by TCRdb after fastp trimmed the public reads at Q25, and only in-frame beta chains were retained. Each CDR3 protein gets just one entry, which takes the most common genes and DNA from the rows behind it. In this sample the table shows 200,000 or so distinct CDR3 sequences, about 32% of which occur a single time. The ten top clones hold 4% to 4.5% of the sample. Via the germline V gene (reference sequence), CDR1 is DFQATT and CDR2 SNEGSKA. The CDR3 has 15 amino acids, counting the end cysteine and phenylalanine. CDR3 DNA only is kept here, 45 bases in frame from base 1.

The axillary draining lymph nodes of breast cancer patients were the source of the lymph node samples. This record comes from a study of breast tumors, draining lymph nodes, adjacent tissues (dated by TCRdb to the mid-2010s). Study-level background: Breast cancer patients provided tumor, adjacent nontumor tissue and axillary lymph nodes, and the study compared the TCR beta repertoires across these three sources. The study aimed to assess the relationships and possible T-cell exchange between tumor, surrounding tissue and draining lymph node repertoires in human breast cancer. What the work shows at the level of the full study, not this receptor alone: The data were considered consistent with the idea that most tumor T cells come from the lymph node and then expand in tumor tissue. The conclusion that tumor T cells originate in lymph nodes was framed as consistent with a hypothesis rather than directly demonstrated. Tumor T-cell repertoires showed less diversity than lymph node repertoires and more diversity than nontumor tissue repertoires, and tumor T-cell repertoires showed preferential V and J gene usage. Tumor and nontumor tissue repertoires were found to be significantly more similar in luminal-like than in basal-like breast cancer.

The receptor was isolated from a female donor with breast cancer. Some clones in this sample may be carry-over from other donors' samples. Source material: axillary lymph node tissue. The V and J genes are TRBV20-1 and TRBJ1-5, with the D gene not confidently named. The CDR3 reads as follows: CGARDHSGGYQPQHF. The sequenced DNA is TGCGGTGCTAGAGATCATTCAGGTGGATATCAGCCCCAGCATTTT.